The 6 T cell receptor beta chains given below trace back to one sample, sequenced in a study of blood T cells in healthy people across ages. Primed by a sample-barcoded 5' primer and a J-beta primer mix, a second PCR proceeded for about 7 to 11 cycles. MiXCR, run by TCRdb on the 5' RACE reads, gives a single entry per CDR3 protein. This table holds around 500,000 distinct CDR3 sequences, 25% to 35% found once. Separately, the same data were catalogued under a study of T cells of mothers and their children.

Material: blood. The receptors derive from a boy aged 2-9 years in good health.

The table lists this clonotype with many counts. The chain's CDR3 is CASSQTSEQYF. The CDR3 DNA sequence: TGTGCCAGCAGCCAGACTAGCGAGCAGTACTTC. The gene calls are TRBV7-2 and TRBJ2-5; D possibly corresponds to TRBD2 (6 bases). Gene TRBJ2-7 matches the end of the DNA better, so the J call may be wrong. Germline CDR1 SGHTA, CDR2 FQGNSA. CDR3 length equals 11 residues.

As regards this clonotype: The junction shows a germline mismatch at one end, possibly a read error. This sequence joins TRBV11-2 and TRBJ2-7; 13 nucleotides line up with TRBD2. The assigned J gene may be wrong: the sequence end matches TRBJ2-1 better. Germline-derived CDR1 and CDR2 are SGHAT and FQNNGV. The CDR3 runs 15 residues. CDR3 residues: CASSLLGLAGDEQFF. Written as DNA, the CDR3 is TGTGCCAGTAGCTTGCTTGGACTAGCGGGAGATGAGCAGTTCTTC.

This sequence joins TRBV20-1 and TRBJ2-3, with TRBD2 identical over 7 bases. From germline, CDR1 is DFQATT and CDR2 SNEGSKA (reference sequence). The CDR3 totals 16 residues. The V and J ends lost 5 bases and 3 bases, in that order; junction bases with no gene match: 14. The CDR3 protein is CSAEPIWGGTTDTQYF. CDR3 DNA: TGCAGTGCTGAACCCATCTGGGGAGGGACGACAGATACGCAGTATTTT.

V gene TRBV20-1 combines with J gene TRBJ2-1; 7 nucleotides align to TRBD2. V lost 6 bases to trimming and J lost 2 bases; unmatched junction nucleotides: 1. The CDR3 loop spans 12 amino acids. Germline lookup yields CDR1 DFQATT and CDR2 SNEGSKA (reference sequence). CDR3 in amino acids: CSAAGTYNEQFF. The CDR3 region has the DNA TGCAGTGCAGCGGGAACCTACAATGAGCAGTTCTTC.

V is TRBV12-3 or TRBV12-4 and J is TRBJ2-5; D is perhaps TRBD1 (5 bases). V shed 3 bases and J shed 6 bases, with 17 bases lying between them. CDR3 size: 15 residues. CDR3 sequence: CASSFSGRARKTQYF. CDR3 coding DNA: TGTGCCAGCAGTTTCAGTGGCAGGGCGAGAAAGACCCAGTACTTC.

This chain uses TRBV5-5 with TRBJ2-1; D remains ambiguous. CDR3 length equals 14 residues. From germline, CDR1 is SGHKS and CDR2 YYEKEE (reference sequence). The V end lost 3 bases, the J end lost 6 bases, and 13 bases lay between the germline ends. In DNA form, the CDR3 reads TGTGCCAGCAGCTCTGGTCTGGTTTTCAATGAGCAGTTCTTC. Its protein is CASSSGLVFNEQFF.